Listed below are T cell receptor beta chains from one sample, sequenced in a study of T cells of healthy individuals. TCRdb ran MiXCR on the 5' RACE reads and lists one entry per CDR3 protein. In the table there are around 79,000 distinct CDR3 sequences, more than 5% of which are singletons. These receptors were obtained from a female donor in good health. Each CDR3 is given with its conserved first and last residue. A D gene is named only where the DNA matches it firmly. Some rows have no size entry. The others give once, few or many, or a class for an expanded clone.

V gene: TRBV3-1; clone size: many; D gene: NA; J gene: TRBJ2-1; CDR3 protein: CASSRPDRNEQFF; CDR3 DNA: TGTGCCAGCAGCCGCCCGGATAGGAATGAGCAGTTCTTC
V gene: TRBV10-3; clone size: many; D gene: TRBD1; J gene: TRBJ1-5; CDR3 protein: CAISESTGAIIGNQPQHF; CDR3 DNA: TGTGCCATCAGTGAGTCGACAGGGGCGATAATAGGCAATCAGCCCCAGCATTTT
V gene: TRBV20-1; clone size: NA; D gene: TRBD1; J gene: TRBJ1-1; CDR3 protein: CSADFTGTANTEAFF; CDR3 DNA: TGCAGTGCCGATTTTACCGGGACAGCGAACACTGAAGCTTTCTTT
V gene: TRBV14; clone size: many; D gene: NA; J gene: TRBJ2-7; CDR3 protein: CASSQDRRAQYF; CDR3 DNA: TGTGCCAGCAGCCAAGATCGAAGAGCCCAGTACTTC
V gene: TRBV10-3; clone size: many; D gene: TRBD2; J gene: TRBJ2-1; CDR3 protein: CAISDGGGHYEQFF; CDR3 DNA: TGTGCCATCAGTGACGGGGGAGGGCACTATGAGCAGTTCTTC
V gene: TRBV6-1; clone size: few; D gene: NA; J gene: TRBJ1-4; CDR3 protein: CASSDSQINEKLFF; CDR3 DNA: TGTGCCAGCAGTGATAGCCAGATTAATGAAAAACTGTTTTTT
V gene: TRBV27; clone size: NA; D gene: NA; J gene: TRBJ2-5; CDR3 protein: CASSLWGQETQYF; CDR3 DNA: TGTGCCAGCAGTTTATGGGGACAAGAGACCCAGTACTTC
V gene: TRBV6-5; clone size: NA; D gene: TRBD2; J gene: TRBJ2-5; CDR3 protein: CASSTGSGGETQYF; CDR3 DNA: TGTGCCAGCAGTACCGGCAGCGGGGGAGAGACCCAGTACTTC
V gene: TRBV29-1; clone size: many; D gene: NA; J gene: TRBJ2-3; CDR3 protein: CSVEEGPTDTQYF; CDR3 DNA: TGCAGCGTTGAAGAAGGCCCCACAGATACGCAGTATTTT
V gene: TRBV20-1; clone size: many; D gene: NA; J gene: TRBJ1-1; CDR3 protein: CSASAGVNTEAFF; CDR3 DNA: TGCAGTGCTAGTGCTGGGGTGAACACTGAAGCTTTCTTT
V gene: TRBV20-1; clone size: few; D gene: NA; J gene: TRBJ2-1; CDR3 protein: CSARGGAYNEQFF; CDR3 DNA: TGCAGTGCTAGAGGGGGGGCCTACAATGAGCAGTTCTTC
V gene: TRBV24-1; clone size: many; D gene: TRBD1; J gene: TRBJ2-3; CDR3 protein: CATRGTGSTDTQYF; CDR3 DNA: TGTGCCACCCGCGGGACAGGGAGCACAGATACGCAGTATTTT
V gene: TRBV4-3; clone size: few; D gene: NA; J gene: TRBJ2-7; CDR3 protein: CASSQDQSYEQYF; CDR3 DNA: TGCGCCAGCAGCCAAGATCAAAGTTACGAGCAGTACTTC
V gene: TRBV21-1; clone size: few; D gene: NA; J gene: TRBJ2-3; CDR3 protein: CASSKVQQLPTQYF; CDR3 DNA: TGTGCCAGCAGCAAAGTACAGCAACTCCCCACGCAGTATTTT
V gene: TRBV6-5; clone size: many; D gene: NA; J gene: TRBJ1-5; CDR3 protein: CASRPMGRINQPQHF; CDR3 DNA: TGTGCCAGCAGACCTATGGGACGGATCAATCAGCCCCAGCATTTT
V gene: TRBV7-2; clone size: few; D gene: NA; J gene: TRBJ2-1; CDR3 protein: CASSPMGFEQFF; CDR3 DNA: TGTGCCAGCAGCCCCATGGGATTTGAGCAGTTCTTC
V gene: TRBV10-3; clone size: many; D gene: TRBD2; J gene: TRBJ2-7; CDR3 protein: CAISGTSGTPHEQYF; CDR3 DNA: TGTGCCATCAGTGGGACTAGCGGGACGCCCCACGAGCAGTACTTC
V gene: TRBV2; clone size: NA; D gene: NA; J gene: TRBJ2-1; CDR3 protein: CASSGTDYNEQFF; CDR3 DNA: TGTGCCAGTTCCGGGACTGATTACAATGAGCAGTTCTTC